Listed here are 18 T cell receptor beta chains from one sample, sequenced in a study of CD8+CD57+ T cells in acquired aplastic anemia (dated by TCRdb to 2017 to 2018). The sequencer was an Illumina HiSeq 2000. Genomic DNA was used as template for profiling of TCR beta VDJ combinations and CDR3 sequences. The raw public data were reprocessed by TCRdb itself: fastp quality trimming at Q25, MiXCR clonotype calling, in-frame beta chains only. When rows share a CDR3 protein, they turn into one entry using the most common DNA and genes. The sample contains about 180,000 distinct CDR3 sequences, 35% to 50% of them found a single time. In total, the top ten clones hold approximately 2.9% of the sample. The sample consisted of sorted CD4+, CD8+, or CD8+CD57+ T cells (not recorded which) from PBMCs. These receptor sequences come from a human donor in good health.

The chain recombines TRBV15 with TRBJ1-1; D gene uncertain. Germline CDR1 is LNHNV and CDR2 is YYDKDF (reference sequence). Trimming cost V 6 bases and J 0 bases, with 8 bases left between them. The CDR3 is 13 residues long. This CDR3 reads CATRGLVNTEAFF. CDR3 DNA sequence: TGTGCCACCAGGGGCCTCGTGAACACTGAAGCTTTCTTT.

The chain is built from TRBV14 and TRBJ2-3, with D perhaps TRBD1 or TRBD2 (6 bases each). V shed 2 bases and J shed 5 bases, with 11 bases lying between them. Germline values: CDR1 SGHDN, CDR2 FVKESK. The CDR3 extends over 14 amino acids. The CDR3 loop is CASSQRGQRDTQYF. CDR3 nucleotide sequence: TGTGCCAGCAGCCAACGGGGGCAGAGAGATACGCAGTATTTT.

CDR3 residues: CAISDRGIFYEQYF. CDR3 nucleotides: TGTGCCATTTCGGACAGGGGGATCTTCTACGAGCAGTACTTC. V gene TRBV10-3 combines with J gene TRBJ2-7; 10 bases agree with TRBD1. Per the germline V gene, CDR1 is ENHRY and CDR2 is SYGVKD. The CDR3 runs to 14 residues. Trimming took 9 bases from V and 3 from J; bases not matched to a gene: 8.

This rearrangement joins TRBV6-2 or TRBV6-3 to TRBJ2-1; D call uncertain. The CDR3 runs to 12 residues. With 9 bases removed from V and 2 bases from J, the gap between germline ends came to 8 bases. The germline V gene has CDR1 MNHEY and CDR2 SVGEGT. The CDR3 protein is CARSRTYNEQFF. The CDR3 nucleotides are TGTGCCAGAAGTAGGACCTACAATGAGCAGTTCTTC.

The genes are TRBV6-5 and TRBJ2-1, with 10 bases fitting TRBD2. Per germline, CDR1 MNHEY and CDR2 SVGAGI. The ends lost 1 base at V and 9 bases at J; junction bases unmatched: 3. The CDR3 contains 14 residues. For the CDR3, the DNA is TGTGCCAGCAGTTACTTAGCGGGAGGAGGTGAGCAGTTCTTC. It yields the protein CASSYLAGGGEQFF.

The V gene is TRBV29-1, the J gene TRBJ2-3; D assignment may be TRBD1 or TRBD2 (5 bases each). Trimming shortened V by 7 bases and J by 4 bases, and 15 bases separated the two germline ends. The germline V gene encodes CDR1 SQVTM and CDR2 ANQGSEA. This CDR3 comprises 13 residues. The CDR3 DNA follows: TGCAGCGAAGGGTGGGGACCATCAGATACGCAGTATTTT. Translation: CSEGWGPSDTQYF.

This clonotype was seen more than once but under ten times. V is TRBV10-1 and J is TRBJ1-1; a weak D match, TRBD1 (6 bases). CDR3 length equals 12 residues. Trimming took off 3 bases at V and 4 bases at J, with 6 bases between the two ends. Germline CDR1 WNHNN, CDR2 SYGVQD (reference sequence). The DNA for the CDR3 is TGCGCCAGCAGTGAAGGGGGCACTGAAGCTTTCTTT. Translating it yields CASSEGGTEAFF.

This clonotype was seen a handful of times. The chain is built from TRBV4-3 and TRBJ2-2; D may be TRBD1 (6 bases). The CDR3 consists of 16 residues. Per germline, CDR1 LGHNA and CDR2 YSLEER. Trimming left V 0 bases short and J 2 bases short, with 10 bases between. As DNA, the CDR3 is TGCGCCAGCAGCCAAGACGCAGGGGCCAACACCGGGGAGCTGTTTTTT. It translates to CASSQDAGANTGELFF.

This chain joins TRBV20-1 and TRBJ2-5; 7 bases align to TRBD2. The length of the CDR3 is 15 residues. With 1 base clipped from V and 4 bases from J, the junction kept 9 bases outside the gene matches. The germline gives CDR1 DFQATT, CDR2 SNEGSKA (reference sequence). The CDR3 coding sequence is TGCAGTGCTAGAGCGGTCGCGGGGGAGGTAGAGACCCAGTACTTC. Amino acid sequence: CSARAVAGEVETQYF.

This clonotype came up many times. The V gene is TRBV2, the J gene TRBJ1-6; D possibly corresponds to TRBD1 (5 bases). V shed 6 bases and J shed 5 bases, with 17 bases lying between them. The germline V gene has CDR1 SNHLY and CDR2 FYNNEI. The CDR3 sequence is 16 residues long. DNA for the CDR3: TGTGCCAGCAGCTCCGACGGGGGACTAAATAATTCACCCCTCCACTTT. Amino acid sequence: CASSSDGGLNNSPLHF.

This rearrangement joins TRBV20-1 to TRBJ1-6, with TRBD1 as a possible D gene (6 bases). Trimming removed 5 bases at V and 11 bases at J, with 19 bases between. Germline loops: CDR1 DFQATT, CDR2 SNEGSKA (reference sequence). The CDR3 has 14 amino acids. The CDR3 DNA reads TGCAGTGCTTGGGCGGCAGGGGAGAAAGCACCCCTCCACTTT. Translating gives CSAWAAGEKAPLHF.

The chain uses TRBV20-1 and TRBJ2-3, with 10 bases identical to TRBD1. After removal of 5 bases from V and 7 bases from J, the junction contained 9 bases not matched to a gene. The germline V gene encodes CDR1 DFQATT and CDR2 SNEGSKA (reference sequence). The CDR3 contains 14 residues. CDR3 DNA: TGCAGTGCTCGCCGACAGGGGGCGCGATATACGCAGTATTTT. Its translation: CSARRQGARYTQYF.

This clonotype occurred many times. This chain links TRBV11-1 with TRBJ2-3; D perhaps matches TRBD2 (6 bases). This CDR3 comprises 16 residues. Germline-derived CDR1 and CDR2 are SGHAT and FQDESV (reference sequence). V gave up 3 bases and J gave up 3 bases, with 16 bases separating them. The CDR3, as DNA: TGTGCCAGCAGCTTCCACCCGACTAGTAGTACAGATACGCAGTATTTT. Protein product: CASSFHPTSSTDTQYF.

The genes are TRBV29-1 and TRBJ2-5, with D perhaps matching TRBD1 (5 bases). The CDR3 length is 12 residues. Germline V gene sequence: CDR1 SQVTM, CDR2 ANQGSEA. V was clipped by 8 bases and J by 3 bases, with 13 bases between them. The CDR3 here is CSSVGAEETQYF. CDR3 nucleotides: TGCAGCAGCGTAGGGGCGGAAGAGACCCAGTACTTC.

The chain couples TRBV29-1 to TRBJ2-1, with TRBD2 matching over 11 bases. Germline V gene sequence: CDR1 SQVTM, CDR2 ANQGSEA. The V segment lost 1 base and the J segment 8 bases; nucleotides outside the gene matches: 4. This CDR3 has 14 residues. The CDR3 region is CSVEASGRSDEQFF. The CDR3 DNA reads as TGCAGCGTTGAAGCTAGCGGGAGGAGCGATGAGCAGTTCTTC.

A few counts support this clonotype. The J gene is TRBJ2-1, the V gene TRBV10-3, with a possible D match to TRBD1 (5 bases). Trimming pared 11 bases from V and 9 bases from J, leaving 20 bases between. Germline V CDR1 and CDR2: ENHRY, SYGVKD. This CDR3 spans 13 amino acids. In nucleotides, the CDR3 is TGTGCCGTCTCCCGCCAGGGCGCCGTTGAGCAGTTCTTC. This gives the protein CAVSRQGAVEQFF.

The CDR3 sequence: CASSADRGNSPLHF. The DNA of the CDR3 is TGTGCCAGCAGTGCCGACAGGGGTAATTCACCCCTCCACTTT. This rearrangement joins TRBV25-1 to TRBJ1-6, with 8 bases aligning to TRBD1. Germline trimming cut 4 bases from V and 6 bases from J; bases unmatched to any gene: 2. This CDR3 is built from 14 residues. Germline CDR1 reads MGHDK; CDR2 reads SYGVNS.

About this clonotype itself: This may stem from a read error, because a much larger clone lies one nucleotide away. The V gene is TRBV7-2, the J gene TRBJ1-1, with no clear D. Trimming took 6 bases from V and 2 from J, leaving 4 bases between them. The CDR3 has 11 residues. CDR1 is SGHTA and CDR2 is FQGNSA in the germline V gene. DNA for the CDR3: TGTGCCAGCAGGATAAACACTGAAGCTTTCTTT. This codes for CASRINTEAFF.